This passage covers 30 T cell receptor beta chains from one sample sequenced in a study of regulatory T cells in long-lasting Graves disease. Sequencing libraries for TCR beta were prepared with iRepertoire HTBI primers and Arm-PCR of CDR3 regions. From the multiplex PCR reads, TCRdb called clonotypes with MiXCR, one entry per CDR3 protein. The table includes hundreds of thousands of distinct CDR3 sequences, 20% to 25% detected once. The time point was: persistent/refractory GD, antithyroid drugs over 5 years with positive TRAb. Following extraction of RNA from PBMCs, that RNA was used to make the TCR library. Material: peripheral blood mononuclear cells (PBMCs), obtained when the disease was refractory, from a patient treated with antithyroid drugs. These receptors were collected from a female donor with Graves disease.

This clonotype was counted many times. The chain combines TRBV7-6 with TRBJ1-1, with D perhaps matching TRBD1 (5 bases). Trimming took off 5 bases at V and 3 bases at J, with 16 bases between the two ends. The CDR3 is 15 amino acids. CDR1 is SGHVS and CDR2 is FNYEAQ in the germline V gene. CDR3 DNA sequence: TGTGCCAGCAGCCACGGGGGTCTGAGGCACACTGAAGCTTTCTTT. Translating gives CASSHGGLRHTEAFF.

The chain links TRBV7-2 to TRBJ1-3; D is undetermined. The CDR3 totals 15 residues. Germline CDR1 and CDR2: SGHTA and FQGNSA. V was shortened by 2 bases and J by 2 bases, with 10 bases between the two germline ends. The chain's CDR3 is CASSLIPSAGNTIYF. The CDR3 DNA reads as TGTGCCAGCAGCTTAATCCCAAGCGCTGGAAACACCATATATTTT.

Many counts were recorded for this clonotype. The V call is TRBV30, the J call TRBJ2-7; 8 positions agree with TRBD2. The CDR3 totals 13 residues. V lost 0 bases to trimming and J lost 3 bases; unmatched junction nucleotides: 1. Germline V gene sequence: CDR1 GTSNPN, CDR2 SVGIG (reference sequence). The CDR3 coding sequence is TGTGCCTGGAGTGTCGGGGGGGACTACGAGCAGTACTTC. Amino acids: CAWSVGGDYEQYF.

Comments on this clonotype: This probably arose from a read error, given a far larger clone one base away. CDR3 DNA sequence: TGTGCCAGCAGTGATCCGACTAGTACTCGCAGCGAGCAGTACTTC. It yields the protein CASSDPTSTRSEQYF. The chain carries TRBV11-2 and TRBJ2-7, with a possible D match to TRBD2 (6 bases). V lost 6 bases and J lost 6, with 21 bases in between. Germline V CDR1 and CDR2: SGHAT, FQNNGV. The CDR3 extends over 15 amino acids.

This clonotype was seen a handful of times. V and J are TRBV19 and TRBJ2-6; weak D call: TRBD2 (6 bases). The CDR3 covers 13 residues. Germline CDR1 is LNHDA and CDR2 is SQIVND (reference sequence). The V and J ends lost 11 bases and 0 bases respectively, with 8 bases between them. The chain's CDR3 is CAAGNSGANVLTF. CDR3 in DNA: TGTGCCGCGGGGAACTCTGGGGCCAACGTCCTGACTTTC.

In its sample, this clonotype was seen many times. J is TRBJ2-5 and V is TRBV11-3, with TRBD1 matching over 9 bases. The CDR3 consists of 16 residues. Germline V gene lookup returns CDR1 SGHNT and CDR2 YENEEA. After removal of 4 bases from V and 4 bases from J, the junction contained 10 bases not matched to a gene. The CDR3 spells CASSSPSGQGGETQYF. Written as DNA, the CDR3 is TGTGCCAGCAGCTCGCCCTCGGGACAGGGAGGAGAGACCCAGTACTTC.

The chain uses TRBV2 and TRBJ2-7; 8 positions agree with TRBD1. The end of the DNA aligns better with TRBJ2-5, so the J call may be wrong. This CDR3 has 15 residues. Germline CDR1 is SNHLY and CDR2 is FYNNEI. For the CDR3, the DNA is TGTGCCAGCAGTGTGGACAGGGCTAGTGAAGAGACCCAGTACTTC. Translation: CASSVDRASEETQYF.

This clonotype was counted at least ten times. The chain joins TRBV7-8 to TRBJ1-2; a possible D gene is TRBD1 (6 bases). Germline V gene sequence: CDR1 SGHVS, CDR2 FQNEAQ. V was cut by 4 bases and J by 7 bases, with 19 bases left in between. This CDR3 contains 15 residues. The CDR3 here is CASSWEITGFGGYTF. As DNA, the CDR3 is TGTGCCAGCAGCTGGGAAATCACAGGGTTTGGTGGCTACACCTTC.

In its sample, this clonotype was seen a few times. This chain links TRBV10-3 with TRBJ1-2; tentatively, D is TRBD1 (5 bases). Trimming pared 6 bases from V and 2 bases from J, leaving 16 bases between. CDR3 length equals 15 residues. The germline CDR1 and CDR2 sequences are ENHRY and SYGVKD. CDR3 protein: CAIRGGVIANYGYTF. The DNA of the CDR3 is TGTGCCATCAGGGGAGGGGTGATAGCGAACTATGGCTACACCTTC.

This chain uses TRBV28 with TRBJ2-7; the match to TRBD2 covers 14 bases. CDR3 length: 15 residues. J lost 3 bases, V lost 5 bases, and 3 bases had no gene match. CDR1 is MDHEN and CDR2 is SYDVKM in the germline V gene. This CDR3 reads CASSGGTSGSYEQYF. The CDR3 DNA sequence: TGTGCCAGCAGTGGAGGGACTAGCGGGAGCTACGAGCAGTACTTC.

This clonotype was recorded many times. CDR3 sequence (DNA): TGTGCCAGCAGTACGAGCCCCCCTCCAGCTTTCTTT. This translates into CASSTSPPPAFF. The genes are TRBV28 and TRBJ1-1; D unresolved. Trimming pared 5 bases from V and 10 bases from J, leaving 14 bases between. The length of the CDR3 is 12 residues. Germline assignment: CDR1 MDHEN and CDR2 SYDVKM.

A word on this clonotype: Since a much larger clone is just one base distant, this may be a read error. V gene TRBV28 combines with J gene TRBJ1-5, with D possibly being TRBD1 (5 bases). Trimming pared 2 bases from V and 9 bases from J, leaving 17 bases between. In germline, CDR1 is MDHEN, CDR2 SYDVKM. The length of the CDR3 is 15 residues. In DNA form, the CDR3 reads TGTGCCAGCAGTTTAATGGGGGTGGGGCATCGGCCCCAGCATTTT. Residues: CASSLMGVGHRPQHF.

This clonotype was counted only a few times. The rearrangement uses TRBV6-2 or TRBV6-3 and TRBJ2-2, with 13 bases identical to TRBD2. Trimming cost V 2 bases and J 3 bases; bases outside gene matches: 6. The CDR3 consists of 18 residues. Germline CDR1 reads MNHEY; CDR2 reads SVGEGT. CDR3 sequence (DNA): TGTGCCAGCAGTTACGTTAGGGGACTAGCGGGACACACCGGGGAGCTGTTTTTT. This gives the protein CASSYVRGLAGHTGELFF.

This chain joins TRBV9 and TRBJ2-3; possibly TRBD1 for D (6 bases). From germline, CDR1 is SGDLS and CDR2 YYNGEE. Trimming removed 5 bases from V and 5 bases from J, with 15 bases in between. This CDR3 contains 14 residues. DNA of the CDR3: TGTGCCAGCAGTTTAGAGGGGGAAGGAGATACGCAGTATTTT. As protein: CASSLEGEGDTQYF. Supplemented by reference TRBV9 and TRBJ2-3, the full variable domain reads DSGVTQTPKHLITATGQRVTLRCSPRSGDLSVYWYQQSLDQGLQFLIQYYNGEERAKGNILERFSAQQFPDLHSELNLSSLELGDSALYFCASSLEGEGDTQYFGPGTRLTVL.

The rearrangement uses TRBV10-2 and TRBJ2-7; the match to TRBD2 covers 9 bases. The CDR3 consists of 12 residues. Germline CDR1 reads WSHSY; CDR2 reads SAAADI. The V segment lost 3 bases and the J segment 11 bases; nucleotides outside the gene matches: 5. The chain's CDR3 is CASSDSSGSEYF. CDR3 coding DNA: TGCGCCAGCAGTGACAGTAGCGGGAGTGAGTACTTC.

The CDR3, as DNA: TGTGCCAGCAGTTACTCTAGTCGGGACAGCGGGAACACCGGGGAGCTGTTTTTT. It encodes CASSYSSRDSGNTGELFF. This rearrangement joins TRBV6-5 to TRBJ2-2; TRBD1 aligns across 7 bases. The junction had 8 bases not matched to a gene; V was cut back by 0 bases and J by 1 base. The CDR3 runs 18 residues. Germline CDR1 is MNHEY and CDR2 is SVGAGI.

This clonotype was seen repeatedly, ten times or more. This chain uses TRBV13 with TRBJ2-2; D is perhaps TRBD1 (6 bases). The CDR3 runs to 15 residues. V lost 5 bases to trimming and J lost 4 bases, with 14 bases between them. Per germline, CDR1 PRHDT and CDR2 FYEKMQ (reference sequence). The CDR3 protein is CASSPGAGGTGELFF. DNA of the CDR3: TGTGCCAGCAGCCCAGGGGCAGGCGGCACCGGGGAGCTGTTTTTT.

This clonotype came up many times. This chain uses TRBV19 with TRBJ2-5; 7 nucleotides align to TRBD2. V gave up 3 bases and J gave up 4 bases; unmatched junction bases: 11. The CDR3 length is 16 residues. CDR1 and CDR2 from the germline V gene are LNHDA and SQIVND (reference sequence). Here the CDR3 DNA reads TGTGCCAGTAGTATGCGACGGGGGGATAGGAGAGAGACCCAGTACTTC. Protein product: CASSMRRGDRRETQYF.

V and J are TRBV12-3 or TRBV12-4 and TRBJ2-1; 8 bases fit TRBD1. Germline trimming cut 6 bases from V and 10 bases from J; bases unmatched to any gene: 14. CDR3 length equals 15 residues. The CDR3 protein is CASSRDRSGLREQFF. The CDR3 nucleotides read TGTGCCAGCAGCAGGGACAGGTCGGGTTTGAGAGAGCAGTTCTTC.

Regarding this clonotype: The germline gene is not matched at one end of the junction; a read error may be the cause. The chain carries TRBV5-1 and TRBJ1-2; TRBD1 matches at 8 bases. CDR1 and CDR2 (germline): SGHRS, YFSETQ. The CDR3 runs 12 residues. The CDR3 loop is CTSSMDRDGYTF. CDR3 DNA: TGCACCAGCAGCATGGACAGGGATGGCTACACCTTC.

This chain uses TRBV7-2 with TRBJ1-2; the match to TRBD1 covers 8 bases. V shed 5 bases and J 5 bases; nucleotides not matched to a gene: 7. This CDR3 region has 14 residues. The germline V gene encodes CDR1 SGHTA and CDR2 FQGNSA. CDR3 sequence (DNA): TGTGCCAGCAGCACCGGGACAGGAGCATATGGCTACACCTTC. Protein: CASSTGTGAYGYTF.

This clonotype was seen a handful of times. The chain employs TRBV7-9 and TRBJ1-2, with 10 bases matching TRBD1. V lost 7 bases to trimming and J lost 6 bases; unmatched junction nucleotides: 14. The CDR3 consists of 16 residues. CDR1 and CDR2 (germline): SEHNR, FQNEAQ (reference sequence). CDR3 loop: CASTLPATGGTNGYTF. The CDR3 region has the DNA TGTGCCAGCACTCTCCCTGCGACAGGGGGCACTAATGGCTACACCTTC.

This clonotype was seen many times. The CDR3 coding sequence is TGTGCCAGCAGCCAAGATCGCGGGGAGGAAGCTTTCTTT. It yields the protein CASSQDRGEEAFF. The rearrangement uses TRBV3-1 and TRBJ1-1, with D uncertain. Germline V CDR1 and CDR2: LGHDT, YNNKEL (reference sequence). Trimming shortened V by 0 bases and J by 8 bases, and 10 bases separated the two germline ends. There are 13 residues in the CDR3.

This clonotype was seen ten or more times. The V gene is TRBV12-3 or TRBV12-4, the J gene TRBJ1-5; D possibly corresponds to TRBD1 (5 bases). The CDR3 loop spans 18 amino acids. The V end was cut by 5 bases, the J end by 0 bases, with 20 bases between. The CDR3 sequence: CASSSAGTGVNSNQPQHF. CDR3 in DNA: TGTGCCAGCAGTAGTGCCGGGACGGGAGTCAATAGCAATCAGCCCCAGCATTTT.

A word on this clonotype: The germline gene is not matched at one end of the junction; a read error may be the cause. The gene calls are TRBV13 and TRBJ1-4; 7 bases are shared with TRBD1. Germline V gene sequence: CDR1 PRHDT, CDR2 FYEKMQ (reference sequence). The CDR3 runs to 16 residues. The CDR3 region has the DNA TGTGCCAGCAGCTCCGTTAAGACAGGGACTAATAAAAAACTGTTTTTT. Translating gives CASSSVKTGTNKKLFF.

This clonotype has just a few counts. This sequence joins TRBV30 and TRBJ1-1; D is unclear. Germline values: CDR1 GTSNPN, CDR2 SVGIG (reference sequence). There are 11 residues in the CDR3. The V end lost 4 bases, the J end lost 1 base, and 4 bases lay between the germline ends. CDR3 bases: TGTGCCTGGACAAGGAACACTGAAGCTTTCTTT. Its protein is CAWTRNTEAFF.

This clonotype was seen ten or more times. This chain joins TRBV6-5 and TRBJ1-6; D is perhaps TRBD1 (5 bases). The CDR3 loop spans 15 amino acids. The V gene's germline CDR1 is MNHEY and CDR2 SVGAGI. The V gene lost 0 bases and the J gene lost 14 bases, with 17 bases spanning the gap. The CDR3 spells CASSYSGRDFSTLHF. The CDR3 nucleotides are TGTGCCAGCAGTTACTCGGGACGGGACTTTTCGACCCTCCACTTT.

This clonotype occurred a few times. J is TRBJ1-1 and V is TRBV12-3 or TRBV12-4, with unresolved D. CDR3 length: 13 residues. V dropped 6 bases and J dropped 4 bases, with 12 bases sitting between them. CDR3 DNA: TGTGCCAGCAGCCCGGAGGGCAGCACTGAAGCTTTCTTT. It encodes CASSPEGSTEAFF.

This clonotype was detected only a few times. The V call is TRBV7-8, the J call TRBJ2-7; the D is unclear. CDR3 length equals 12 residues. Germline lookup yields CDR1 SGHVS and CDR2 FQNEAQ. V was clipped by 5 bases and J by 8 bases, with 13 bases between them. This chain's CDR3 is CASSPGVGQQYF. CDR3 coding DNA: TGTGCCAGCAGCCCAGGTGTGGGTCAGCAGTACTTC.

This clonotype has at least ten counts. The chain uses TRBV28 and TRBJ2-7; 15 bases agree with TRBD2. There are 18 residues in the CDR3. With V trimmed by 5 bases and J by 0 bases, 8 bases remained unmatched. From germline, CDR1 is MDHEN and CDR2 SYDVKM. The CDR3 nucleotides are TGTGCCAGCAGTGGGACTAGCGGGAGGCCGCAGGGCTCCTACGAGCAGTACTTC. Protein sequence: CASSGTSGRPQGSYEQYF.